The 32 T cell receptor beta chains given below trace back to one sample, sequenced in a study of T cell responses to AZD1222 COVID-19 vaccine. TCRdb's copy holds only in-frame clones and misses some; the assay was immunoSEQ multiplex PCR. The sample holds approximately 110,000 clones, roughly 84% seen once. The specimen was peripheral blood, collected on day 0 of AZD1222 vaccination. These receptors were obtained from an adult in good health.

V usage is TRBV19 and J usage is TRBJ2-7, with 7 bases lining up with TRBD1. This CDR3 is built from 15 residues. V lost 0 bases and J lost 4; bases outside the gene matches: 6. The germline V gene encodes CDR1 LNHDA and CDR2 SQIVND (reference sequence). In DNA, the CDR3 is TGTGCCAGTAGTATAGAAGGGGGCTCCGGATACGAGCAGTACTTC. Protein product: CASSIEGGSGYEQYF.

In its sample, this clone was seen a few times. The chain links TRBV7-3 to TRBJ2-3; TRBD1 aligns across 12 bases. CDR3 length: 15 amino acids. The germline V gene encodes CDR1 SGHTA and CDR2 FQGTGA. Trimming took 5 bases from V and 5 from J; bases not matched to a gene: 5. The CDR3 spells CASSRDRGRGDTQYF. CDR3 sequence (DNA): TGTGCCAGCAGCCGGGACAGGGGGCGGGGAGATACGCAGTATTTT.

The chain is built from TRBV7-8 and TRBJ2-1, with 7 bases fitting TRBD2. V lost 3 bases to trimming and J lost 0 bases; unmatched junction nucleotides: 8. The CDR3 spans 17 residues. Germline lookup yields CDR1 SGHVS and CDR2 FQNEAQ. CDR3 region: CASSFGLRESSYNEQFF. DNA for the CDR3: TGTGCCAGCAGCTTCGGGTTGCGGGAGAGCTCCTACAATGAGCAGTTCTTC.

This rearrangement joins TRBV13 to TRBJ1-2; D is ambiguous. The length of the CDR3 is 16 residues. Trimming stripped 4 bases from V and 5 bases from J, with 20 bases between. Germline CDR1 reads PRHDT; CDR2 reads FYEKMQ (reference sequence). The CDR3 sequence: CASSSTGRERKYGYTF. The CDR3 DNA follows: TGTGCCAGCAGCTCCACCGGGAGAGAACGAAAGTATGGCTACACCTTC.

The chain recombines TRBV28 with TRBJ1-1, with 8 nucleotides matching TRBD1. Trimming at V came to 6 bases and at J to 4 bases, leaving 1 base not matched to a gene. CDR3 length equals 12 residues. CDR1 is MDHEN and CDR2 is SYDVKM in the germline V gene. CDR3 sequence reads: CASSTGGTEAFF. The CDR3 nucleotides are TGTGCCAGCAGCACAGGGGGCACTGAAGCTTTCTTT.

This chain uses TRBV7-9 with TRBJ2-1; D perhaps matches TRBD2 (6 bases). Deletions cut 1 base from V and 1 base from J, with 17 bases between. The V gene's germline CDR1 is SEHNR and CDR2 FQNEAQ (reference sequence). There are 18 residues in the CDR3. The CDR3 spells CASSLVGGTTSSYNEQFF. In DNA, the CDR3 is TGTGCCAGCAGCTTAGTGGGCGGGACCACTTCTTCCTACAATGAGCAGTTCTTC.

The chain links TRBV6-5 to TRBJ2-7; D is unclear. V was cut by 2 bases and J by 5 bases, with 16 bases left in between. Germline CDR1 is MNHEY and CDR2 is SVGAGI. This CDR3 spans 15 amino acids. The chain's CDR3 is CASSYGIAPGNEQYF. The CDR3, as DNA: TGTGCCAGCAGTTACGGGATCGCCCCCGGCAACGAGCAGTACTTC.

J is TRBJ1-6 and V is TRBV19; D perhaps matches TRBD1 (6 bases). Trimming removed 5 bases at V and 8 bases at J, with 16 bases between. This CDR3 has 15 amino acids. Per the germline V gene, CDR1 is LNHDA and CDR2 is SQIVND (reference sequence). CDR3 sequence reads: CASSRSGHPDSPLHF. Here the CDR3 DNA reads TGTGCCAGTAGTCGGTCGGGACACCCGGATTCACCCCTCCACTTT.

This sequence joins TRBV19 and TRBJ1-5; D might be TRBD1 (6 bases). Trimming left V 3 bases short and J 5 bases short, with 14 bases between. Germline CDR1 and CDR2: LNHDA and SQIVND (reference sequence). The CDR3 runs 15 residues. Written as DNA, the CDR3 is TGTGCCAGTAGTATGGGGGGCTACTACGATCAGCCCCAGCATTTT. Its translation: CASSMGGYYDQPQHF. Full variable domain (outside the CDR3, taken from reference TRBV19 and TRBJ1-5): DGGITQSPKYLFRKEGQNVTLSCEQNLNHDAMYWYRQDPGQGLRLIYYSQIVNDFQKGDIAEGYSVSREKKESFPLTVTSAQKNPTAFYLCASSMGGYYDQPQHFGDGTRLSIL.

This clone was seen a handful of times. V is TRBV7-3 and J is TRBJ2-1; 8 bases map to TRBD2. The germline V gene has CDR1 SGHTA and CDR2 FQGTGA. The CDR3 sequence is 19 residues long. Trimming at V came to 4 bases and at J to 0 bases, leaving 14 bases not matched to a gene. The CDR3 sequence: CASSSGGGPRKGSYNEQFF. CDR3 in DNA: TGTGCCAGCAGCTCCGGGGGGGGCCCCAGGAAGGGCTCCTACAATGAGCAGTTCTTC. Full variable domain (remainder filled in from reference TRBV7-3 and TRBJ2-1): GAGVSQTPSNKVTEKGKYVELRCDPISGHTALYWYRQSLGQGPEFLIYFQGTGAADDSGLPNDRFFAVRPEGSVSTLKIQRTERGDSAVYLCASSSGGGPRKGSYNEQFFGPGTRLTVL.

This chain joins TRBV15 and TRBJ1-2, with a possible D match to TRBD1 (5 bases). Looked up from germline, CDR1 is LNHNV and CDR2 is YYDKDF (reference sequence). CDR3 length: 16 amino acids. Trimming took 0 bases from V and 5 from J, leaving 16 bases between them. CDR3 sequence reads: CATSRDWAVGGYGYTF. CDR3 DNA: TGTGCCACCAGCAGAGATTGGGCGGTCGGGGGGTATGGCTACACCTTC.

The chain combines TRBV6-5 with TRBJ1-2, with TRBD1 identical over 7 bases. From germline, CDR1 is MNHEY and CDR2 SVGAGI. V shed 6 bases, J shed 8 bases, and the junction held 9 bases outside the gene matches. This CDR3 contains 13 residues. CDR3 nucleotide sequence: TGTGCCAGCAGGCCAGGGGACAGACTAGGCTACACCTTC. Encoded protein: CASRPGDRLGYTF.

V and J are TRBV9 and TRBJ1-6; 8 nucleotides agree with TRBD1. After removal of 3 bases from V and 5 bases from J, the junction contained 7 bases not matched to a gene. The CDR3 runs to 16 residues. From germline, CDR1 is SGDLS and CDR2 YYNGEE. The CDR3 DNA sequence: TGTGCCAGCAGCGAGCCCACAGGGGGTAATAATTCACCCCTCCACTTT. Translated, it gives CASSEPTGGNNSPLHF.

The rearrangement joins TRBV5-1 to TRBJ1-1, with D unclear. The germline V gene encodes CDR1 SGHRS and CDR2 YFSETQ. The CDR3 is 14 residues long. V was clipped by 0 bases and J by 4 bases, with 10 bases between them. The CDR3 region has the DNA TGCGCCAGCAGCTTGGGAGGGAGGATCACTGAAGCTTTCTTT. This codes for CASSLGGRITEAFF.

This clone has more than one count but fewer than ten. V is TRBV15 and J is TRBJ1-4; tentatively, D is TRBD1 (6 bases). Trimming removed 7 bases from V and 8 bases from J, with 26 bases in between. Per germline, CDR1 LNHNV and CDR2 YYDKDF (reference sequence). The CDR3 loop spans 17 amino acids. CDR3 sequence (DNA): TGTGCCACCACCGGAAAAAGAGTTTTGGCAGGGACAGAAAAACTGTTTTTT. The encoded protein is CATTGKRVLAGTEKLFF.

The V and J genes are TRBV6-5 and TRBJ2-5, with TRBD1 identical over 9 bases. The CDR3 length is 14 residues. V was clipped by 6 bases and J by 4 bases; unmatched bases: 6. Germline-derived CDR1 and CDR2 are MNHEY and SVGAGI. The CDR3 protein is CASRRTGGRETQYF. CDR3 in DNA: TGTGCCAGCAGGCGAACAGGGGGCCGAGAGACCCAGTACTTC.

CDR3 sequence reads: CASSLANGNLLTGELFF. Here the CDR3 DNA reads TGTGCCAGCAGCTTAGCGAACGGTAACCTTCTCACCGGGGAGCTGTTTTTT. This sequence joins TRBV11-1 and TRBJ2-2, with D uncertain. CDR3 length equals 17 residues. Trimming left V 0 bases short and J 4 bases short, with 15 bases between. Germline-derived CDR1 and CDR2 are SGHAT and FQDESV (reference sequence).

Written as DNA, the CDR3 is TGTGCCAGCAGCTGGGAGGGACTAGCGGGAGTAGAGACCCAGTACTTC. Its protein is CASSWEGLAGVETQYF. This chain links TRBV5-4 with TRBJ2-5; 14 bases align to TRBD2. Germline V gene sequence: CDR1 SGHNT, CDR2 YYREEE (reference sequence). V was clipped by 3 bases and J by 4 bases; unmatched bases: 5. The CDR3 extends over 16 amino acids.

The table lists this clone with a count of one. The chain uses TRBV4-1 and TRBJ2-2; D may be TRBD1 or TRBD2 (5 bases each). Germline V gene lookup returns CDR1 MGHRA and CDR2 YSYEKL. Trimming took off 1 base at V and 7 bases at J, with 19 bases between the two ends. The CDR3 has 17 amino acids. In DNA, the CDR3 is TGCGCCAGCAGCCAAGGCTGGGGGAACAATTGGGGCGGGGAGCTGTTTTTT. Protein product: CASSQGWGNNWGGELFF.

The chain uses TRBV7-9 and TRBJ2-7; D might be TRBD2 (6 bases). V lost 4 bases, J lost 2 bases, and 15 bases lay in between. Germline-derived CDR1 and CDR2 are SEHNR and FQNEAQ (reference sequence). This CDR3 has 15 amino acids. The CDR3 DNA is TGTGCCAGCAGCTCCGGACGGAGGGCCGCCTACGAGCAGTACTTC. It codes for CASSSGRRAAYEQYF.

The CDR3: CASSQAGAVGEKLFF. DNA of the CDR3: TGTGCCAGCAGCCAAGCGGGGGCCGTAGGAGAAAAACTGTTTTTT. This sequence joins TRBV4-2 and TRBJ1-4, with D possibly matching TRBD1 (6 bases). Germline CDR1 is LGHNA and CDR2 is YNFKEQ. There are 15 residues in the CDR3. Trimming pared 1 base from V and 8 bases from J, leaving 14 bases between.

The V and J genes are TRBV29-1 and TRBJ1-5; possible D gene TRBD1, 5 bases. CDR3 size: 13 residues. CDR1 and CDR2 (germline): SQVTM, ANQGSEA. With 4 bases removed from V and 6 bases from J, the gap between germline ends came to 13 bases. The DNA of the CDR3 is TGCAGCGTTGTGTTGGGGGTTGGTCAGCCCCAGCATTTT. Amino acids: CSVVLGVGQPQHF.

The V call is TRBV4-3, the J call TRBJ2-5; TRBD1 aligns across 9 bases. CDR1 is LGHNA, CDR2 YSLEER, per germline. The CDR3 is 15 amino acids. J lost 4 bases, V lost 4 bases, and 7 bases had no gene match. CDR3 DNA sequence: TGCGCCAGCAGCCCCAGACAGGGGGGGGCAGAGACCCAGTACTTC. Translation: CASSPRQGGAETQYF.

The chain recombines TRBV28 with TRBJ1-2; D is unresolved. CDR1 MDHEN and CDR2 SYDVKM come from the germline V gene. The V and J ends lost 1 base and 4 bases respectively, with 13 bases between them. The CDR3 spans 15 residues. DNA of the CDR3: TGTGCCAGCAGTTTATTACGAGAATGGAGCTATGGCTACACCTTC. As protein: CASSLLREWSYGYTF.

The chain recombines TRBV19 with TRBJ1-2; the D gene is possibly TRBD1 (5 bases). Germline loops: CDR1 LNHDA, CDR2 SQIVND (reference sequence). The germline V and J ends were trimmed by 4 bases and 7 bases, with 13 bases remaining between them. This CDR3 is 13 amino acids long. The DNA of the CDR3 is TGTGCCAGTAGTACCGGGACGGCAGCTGGCTACACCTTC. This encodes CASSTGTAAGYTF.

The CDR3 loop is CASSTDRRNYGYTF. CDR3 bases: TGCGCCAGCAGCACGGACAGGAGGAACTATGGCTACACCTTC. The genes are TRBV5-1 and TRBJ1-2; TRBD1 matches at 7 bases. CDR1 and CDR2 from the germline V gene are SGHRS and YFSETQ. The CDR3 extends over 14 amino acids. The J segment lost 2 bases and the V segment lost 4 bases, leaving 5 bases of the junction unmatched.

The chain has TRBV7-9 and TRBJ1-6; possibly TRBD1 for D (6 bases). This CDR3 comprises 15 residues. Germline CDR1 reads SEHNR; CDR2 reads FQNEAQ (reference sequence). V was trimmed by 1 base and J by 8 bases, leaving 12 bases between them. This chain's CDR3 is CASSLELPGDSPLHF. The CDR3 bases are TGTGCCAGCAGCTTAGAACTCCCAGGGGATTCACCCCTCCACTTT.

The V gene is TRBV24-1, the J gene TRBJ2-5; possible D gene TRBD2, 6 bases. This CDR3 region has 13 residues. The V end lost 3 bases, the J end lost 4 bases, and 8 bases lay between the germline ends. Germline CDR1 reads KGHDR; CDR2 reads SFDVKD. The CDR3 nucleotides read TGTGCCACCAGTGATATCGGGGGAGAGACCCAGTACTTC. It translates to CATSDIGGETQYF.

The chain joins TRBV14 to TRBJ2-1, with D possibly being TRBD1 or TRBD2 (5 bases each). The ends were cut back, 1 base at V and 4 bases at J, with 8 bases in the middle. Germline V lookup: CDR1 SGHDN, CDR2 FVKESK. This CDR3 region has 14 residues. The CDR3 spells CASSQAGRYNEQFF. The CDR3 DNA reads as TGTGCCAGCAGCCAAGCGGGGCGATACAATGAGCAGTTCTTC.

The chain is built from TRBV2 and TRBJ2-7; TRBD1 might be the D (5 bases). V was clipped by 0 bases and J by 9 bases, with 9 bases between them. This CDR3 is 12 amino acids long. Germline-derived CDR1 and CDR2 are SNHLY and FYNNEI. DNA of the CDR3: TGTGCCAGCAGTGAAGCGCGTGACAGGCAGTACTTC. Amino acids: CASSEARDRQYF.

The CDR3 nucleotides are TGTGCCAGCAGCTCCAATCGGGCGGGATTGAACACTGAAGCTTTCTTT. Protein product: CASSSNRAGLNTEAFF. The chain couples TRBV11-3 to TRBJ1-1; D is unresolved. Germline-derived CDR1 and CDR2 are SGHNT and YENEEA. The CDR3 has 16 residues. Between the trimmed V and J ends, which lost 4 bases and 0 bases, there was a span of 15 bases.

This chain links TRBV9 with TRBJ1-5; 7 nucleotides match TRBD1. Germline V gene lookup returns CDR1 SGDLS and CDR2 YYNGEE. The CDR3 is made up of 16 amino acids. V dropped 4 bases and J dropped 0; count of bases not matched to a gene: 7. The DNA for the CDR3 is TGTGCCAGCAGCTCCAACAGGGGATATAGCAATCAGCCCCAGCATTTT. Translating it yields CASSSNRGYSNQPQHF.